These 16 T cell receptor beta chains were all obtained from the same sample, sequenced in a study of human T cells and chemical hapten exposure. As to time point: patch test 2, 6 weeks after DPC sensitization. Treatment: therapeutic diphenylcyclopropenone sensitization with weekly scalp DPC. MiXCR, applied by TCRdb to the RACE reads, yields one record per CDR3 protein. The sample yields more than 80,000 distinct CDR3 sequences, under 11% seen once. Sequencing used whole blood, obtained in connection with sensitization to the hapten diphenylcyclopropenone (DPC). All receptors come from a woman in her fifties or sixties with alopecia areata. Some clones in this sample may be carry-over from other donors' samples.

This clonotype showed up many times. The gene calls are TRBV18 and TRBJ2-5; 12 positions agree with TRBD2. V was pared by 1 base and J by 2 bases, with 2 bases of the junction left unmatched. Germline assignment: CDR1 KGHSH and CDR2 LQKENI. This CDR3 spans 16 amino acids. CDR3 DNA: TGTGCCAGCTCACCACAGACTAGCGGGAGTCAAGAGACCCAGTACTTC. Translation gives CASSPQTSGSQETQYF.

This clonotype was recorded many times. The V call is TRBV9, the J call TRBJ1-6; D not certain. The V end lost 3 bases, the J end lost 5 bases, and 9 bases lay between the germline ends. The CDR3 is 14 residues long. CDR1 SGDLS and CDR2 YYNGEE come from the germline V gene. The CDR3 DNA follows: TGTGCCAGCAGCGACGGTCTGGATAATTCACCCCTCCACTTT. It yields the protein CASSDGLDNSPLHF.

This clonotype was seen many times. The genes are TRBV11-2 and TRBJ2-3; the D gene is possibly TRBD2 (6 bases). Trimming left V 5 bases short and J 4 bases short, with 22 bases between. The CDR3 has 17 residues. Germline V gene lookup returns CDR1 SGHAT and CDR2 FQNNGV. For the CDR3, the DNA is TGTGCCAGCAGCCCCCGGGGTCGGGGAGGCGCCGCAGATACGCAGTATTTT. Its protein is CASSPRGRGGAADTQYF.

This clonotype came up many times. The rearrangement joins TRBV29-1 to TRBJ1-2; D gene unclear. This CDR3 is 15 amino acids long. V lost 4 bases and J lost 2, with 17 bases in between. Germline lookup yields CDR1 SQVTM and CDR2 ANQGSEA. CDR3 in DNA: TGCAGCGTTGGAGGCAGCTCTCCATCCAACTATGGCTACACCTTC. Amino acids: CSVGGSSPSNYGYTF.

This sequence joins TRBV4-1 and TRBJ1-1; 7 nucleotides agree with TRBD1. Germline V gene sequence: CDR1 MGHRA, CDR2 YSYEKL. This CDR3 region has 13 residues. V shed 4 bases, J shed 8 bases, and the junction held 7 bases outside the gene matches. This CDR3 reads CASSRSPGQEAFF. The CDR3 region has the DNA TGCGCCAGCAGCCGGAGTCCGGGACAGGAAGCTTTCTTT.

Only a few counts were recorded for this clonotype. The chain is built from TRBV29-1 and TRBJ1-1, with D perhaps matching TRBD1 (5 bases). Per germline, CDR1 SQVTM and CDR2 ANQGSEA. V was cut by 3 bases and J by 8 bases, with 13 bases left in between. The CDR3 runs to 12 residues. The CDR3 DNA is TGCAGCGTTGACCGGGGCGCACTGGAAGCTTTCTTT. Translating gives CSVDRGALEAFF.

The chain carries TRBV6-5 and TRBJ2-1; 9 nucleotides agree with TRBD1. CDR1 is MNHEY, CDR2 SVGAGI, per germline. Losses at the gene ends were 0 bases for V and 1 base for J; bases not matched to a gene: 4. The CDR3 sequence is 17 residues long. CDR3 nucleotide sequence: TGTGCCAGCAGTTACTCCCCACAGGGGGCATCCTACAATGAGCAGTTCTTC. This gives the protein CASSYSPQGASYNEQFF.

This chain uses TRBV29-1 with TRBJ2-1; perhaps TRBD1 as D (6 bases). The CDR3 runs to 13 residues. Trimming took 1 base from V and 7 from J, leaving 11 bases between them. The germline CDR1 and CDR2 sequences are SQVTM and ANQGSEA. The CDR3 DNA is TGCAGCGTTGAAGCCCAAGGGGGTAATGAGCAGTTCTTC. Translated: CSVEAQGGNEQFF.

This clonotype was counted between two and nine times. The chain joins TRBV10-3 to TRBJ1-2; 11 bases line up with TRBD1. The germline V gene has CDR1 ENHRY and CDR2 SYGVKD. This CDR3 has 15 residues. The V and J ends lost 7 bases and 3 bases, in that order; junction bases with no gene match: 7. Here the CDR3 reads CAIKPGQGVDYGYTF. CDR3 DNA: TGTGCCATCAAGCCGGGACAGGGGGTAGACTATGGCTACACCTTC.

This clonotype has just a few counts. CDR3 coding DNA: TGTGCCAGCAGCCAAAACAGGGGCCATGAGCAGTTCTTC. This gives the protein CASSQNRGHEQFF. V gene TRBV3-1 combines with J gene TRBJ2-1; 7 bases line up with TRBD1. This CDR3 region has 13 residues. Per germline, CDR1 LGHDT and CDR2 YNNKEL (reference sequence). V shed 2 bases, J shed 8 bases, and the junction held 3 bases outside the gene matches.

The sample holds many counts of this clonotype. The chain is built from TRBV29-1 and TRBJ2-1; D gene unclear. The germline V and J ends were trimmed by 3 bases and 3 bases, with 12 bases remaining between them. This CDR3 is built from 14 residues. CDR1 SQVTM and CDR2 ANQGSEA come from the germline V gene. The CDR3 loop reads CSVEGSSIYNEQFF. As DNA, the CDR3 is TGCAGCGTTGAGGGCAGCTCTATCTACAATGAGCAGTTCTTC.

The chain is built from TRBV12-3 or TRBV12-4 and TRBJ2-3; TRBD1 might be the D (6 bases). This CDR3 spans 13 amino acids. Trimming stripped 6 bases from V and 3 bases from J, with 10 bases between. DNA for the CDR3: TGTGCCAGCAGGAAACAGGGAACAGATACGCAGTATTTT. Its protein is CASRKQGTDTQYF.

This chain uses TRBV9 with TRBJ2-1; TRBD1 might be the D (5 bases). Trimming left V 4 bases short and J 0 bases short, with 11 bases between. Germline V CDR1 and CDR2: SGDLS, YYNGEE. The CDR3 is made up of 15 amino acids. Written as DNA, the CDR3 is TGTGCCAGCAGCCACAGGAGTACCTCCTACAATGAGCAGTTCTTC. Amino acid sequence: CASSHRSTSYNEQFF.

This clonotype was seen at least ten times. The chain is built from TRBV28 and TRBJ2-2, with 8 bases aligning to TRBD1. CDR1 is MDHEN, CDR2 SYDVKM, per germline. Trimming removed 6 bases from V and 0 bases from J; junction bases left unmatched: 3. The CDR3 has 15 residues. The CDR3 nucleotides are TGTGCCAGCAGCCCGGGACAGGCGAACACCGGGGAGCTGTTTTTT. This sequence encodes CASSPGQANTGELFF.

This clonotype was found many times. The V and J genes are TRBV7-6 and TRBJ2-1; D uncertain. This CDR3 has 14 residues. The germline V gene encodes CDR1 SGHVS and CDR2 FNYEAQ. The V end was cut by 4 bases, the J end by 2 bases, with 9 bases between. CDR3 sequence reads: CASSSQSAYNEQFF. The CDR3 DNA follows: TGTGCCAGCAGCTCTCAATCGGCCTACAATGAGCAGTTCTTC.

This clonotype has more than one count but fewer than ten. The V gene is TRBV5-1, the J gene TRBJ2-2, with unresolved D. The CDR3 runs 13 residues. The V gene lost 0 bases and the J gene lost 7 bases, with 7 bases spanning the gap. Per germline, CDR1 SGHRS and CDR2 YFSETQ. The DNA of the CDR3 is TGCGCCAGCAGCTTGGTACCAAGCGGGGAGCTGTTTTTT. Its protein is CASSLVPSGELFF.